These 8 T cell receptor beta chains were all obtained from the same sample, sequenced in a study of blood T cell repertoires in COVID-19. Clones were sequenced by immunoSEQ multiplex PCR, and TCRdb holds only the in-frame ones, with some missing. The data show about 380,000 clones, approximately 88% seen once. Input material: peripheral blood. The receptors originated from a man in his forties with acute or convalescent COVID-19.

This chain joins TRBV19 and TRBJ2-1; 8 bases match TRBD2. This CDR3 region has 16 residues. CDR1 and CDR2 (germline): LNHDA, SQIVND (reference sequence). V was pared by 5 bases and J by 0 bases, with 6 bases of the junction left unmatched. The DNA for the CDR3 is TGTGCCAGTAGTCCCGGGACTAGACTCTCCTACAATGAGCAGTTCTTC. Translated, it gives CASSPGTRLSYNEQFF.

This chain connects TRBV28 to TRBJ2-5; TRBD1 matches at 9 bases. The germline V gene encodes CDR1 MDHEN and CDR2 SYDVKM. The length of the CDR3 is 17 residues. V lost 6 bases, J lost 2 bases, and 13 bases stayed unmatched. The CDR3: CASSPPHRGPHQETQYF. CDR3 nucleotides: TGTGCCAGCAGCCCCCCCCACAGGGGGCCGCATCAAGAGACCCAGTACTTC.

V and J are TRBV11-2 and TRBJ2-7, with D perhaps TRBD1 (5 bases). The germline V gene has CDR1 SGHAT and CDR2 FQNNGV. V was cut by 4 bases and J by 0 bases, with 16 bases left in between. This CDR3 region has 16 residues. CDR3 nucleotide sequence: TGTGCCAGCAGCTCCTACGGCAGGGTAAGCTCCTACGAGCAGTACTTC. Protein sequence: CASSSYGRVSSYEQYF.

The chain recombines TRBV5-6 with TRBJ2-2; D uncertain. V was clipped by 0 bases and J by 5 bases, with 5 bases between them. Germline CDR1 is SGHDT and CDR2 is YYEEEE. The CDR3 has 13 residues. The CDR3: CASSLGPTGELFF. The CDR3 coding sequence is TGTGCCAGCAGCTTGGGGCCGACCGGGGAGCTGTTTTTT.

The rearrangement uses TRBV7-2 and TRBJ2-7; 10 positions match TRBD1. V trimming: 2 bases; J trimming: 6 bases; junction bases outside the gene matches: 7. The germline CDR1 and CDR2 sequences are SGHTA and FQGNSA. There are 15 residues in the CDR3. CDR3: CASSLQGQGIAEQYF. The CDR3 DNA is TGTGCCAGCAGCTTACAGGGACAGGGGATTGCCGAGCAGTACTTC. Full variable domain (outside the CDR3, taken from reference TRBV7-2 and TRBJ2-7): GAGVSQSPSNKVTEKGKDVELRCDPISGHTALYWYRQSLGQGLEFLIYFQGNSAPDKSGLPSDRFSAERTGGSVSTLTIQRTQQEDSAVYLCASSLQGQGIAEQYFGPGTRLTVT.

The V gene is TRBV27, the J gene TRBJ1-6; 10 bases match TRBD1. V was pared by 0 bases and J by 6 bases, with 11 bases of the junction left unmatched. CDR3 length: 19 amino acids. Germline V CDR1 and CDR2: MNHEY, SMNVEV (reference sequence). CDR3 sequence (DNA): TGTGCCAGCAGTTTATCGATGCCCGGGACAGGGGATACTAATTCACCCCTCCACTTT. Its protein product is CASSLSMPGTGDTNSPLHF.

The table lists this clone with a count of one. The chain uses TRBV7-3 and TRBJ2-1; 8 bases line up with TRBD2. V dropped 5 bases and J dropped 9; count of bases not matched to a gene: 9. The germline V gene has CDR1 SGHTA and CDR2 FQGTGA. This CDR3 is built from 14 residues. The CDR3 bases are TGTGCCAGCAGCCTAAGCGGGGGTACCAGTGAGCAGTTCTTC. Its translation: CASSLSGGTSEQFF. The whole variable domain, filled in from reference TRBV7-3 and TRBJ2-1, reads GAGVSQTPSNKVTEKGKYVELRCDPISGHTALYWYRQSLGQGPEFLIYFQGTGAADDSGLPNDRFFAVRPEGSVSTLKIQRTERGDSAVYLCASSLSGGTSEQFFGPGTRLTVL.

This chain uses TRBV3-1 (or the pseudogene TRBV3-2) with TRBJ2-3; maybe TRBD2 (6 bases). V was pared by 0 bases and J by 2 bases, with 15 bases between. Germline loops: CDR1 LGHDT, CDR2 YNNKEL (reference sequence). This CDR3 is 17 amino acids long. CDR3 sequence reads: CASSQDPPGEDTDTQYF. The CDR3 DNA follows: TGTGCCAGCAGCCAAGATCCCCCGGGGGAGGACACAGATACGCAGTATTTT.